A single sample is the source of the 2 T cell receptor beta chains below, sequenced in a study of human T cells and chemical hapten exposure (dated by TCRdb to the early 2020s). What the time point label conveys for this sample: pre-sensitization, week 0. Sample treatment or condition, as interpreted from the label and publication: therapeutic diphenylcyclopropenone sensitization with weekly scalp DPC. The library was made by RACE. Sequenced using a NextSeq 500. TCRdb trimmed public reads at Q25 via fastp, called clones via MiXCR and kept in-frame beta chains. Here each entry gathers all rows of one CDR3 protein and keeps the most common genes and DNA. The sample table contains 300,000 to 450,000 distinct CDR3 sequences; only one count was recorded for about 5.1% of them. The ten most abundant clones make up 2.5% to 3% of the sample. The material was whole blood, obtained in connection with sensitization to the hapten diphenylcyclopropenone (DPC). These receptors were collected from a woman aged 50 to 65 with alopecia areata. Some clones in this sample may be carry-over from other donors' samples.

The V gene is TRBV6-5, the J gene TRBJ1-6; D remains ambiguous. V was cut by 5 bases and J by 0 bases, with 8 bases left in between. The CDR3 extends over 15 amino acids. Germline V gene data show CDR1 as MNHEY and CDR2 as SVGAGI. This chain's CDR3 is CASSLTNSYNSPLHF. For the CDR3, the DNA is TGTGCCAGCAGTCTGACGAACTCCTATAATTCACCCCTCCACTTT.

This clonotype was counted many times. The chain joins TRBV6-5 to TRBJ1-3; perhaps TRBD1 as D (5 bases). CDR1 and CDR2 (germline): MNHEY, SVGAGI. There are 16 residues in the CDR3. The germline V and J ends were trimmed by 6 bases and 2 bases, with 17 bases remaining between them. CDR3 DNA: TGTGCCAGCAGCTCCGGCAAATGGGGACCTGGAAACACCATATATTTT. This translates into CASSSGKWGPGNTIYF.